This T cell receptor beta chain originates from a study of CD8+ T cells in alopecia areata. Extracted RNA was reverse transcribed into cDNA, the sequencing template. This table comes from immunoSEQ multiplex PCR, and its TCRdb copy is limited to in-frame clones, with some not included. The sample contains about 140,000 clones, about 60% of which appear only once. The CDR3 is 17 amino acids. CDR1 SGHTA and CDR2 FQGNSA come from the germline V gene. J gave up 4 bases and V 1 base, and 10 bases lay outside the gene matches. This clone was seen repeatedly, ten times or more. The material sequenced was CD4+ T cells sorted from blood, taken at week 0. This chain uses TRBV7-2 with TRBJ2-3; TRBD2 matches at 8 bases. The sequence was collected from a human donor with alopecia areata. CDR3: CASSLGSAGASADTQYF. The CDR3 coding sequence is TGTGCCAGCAGCTTAGGGTCAGCGGGGGCATCCGCAGATACGCAGTATTTT.